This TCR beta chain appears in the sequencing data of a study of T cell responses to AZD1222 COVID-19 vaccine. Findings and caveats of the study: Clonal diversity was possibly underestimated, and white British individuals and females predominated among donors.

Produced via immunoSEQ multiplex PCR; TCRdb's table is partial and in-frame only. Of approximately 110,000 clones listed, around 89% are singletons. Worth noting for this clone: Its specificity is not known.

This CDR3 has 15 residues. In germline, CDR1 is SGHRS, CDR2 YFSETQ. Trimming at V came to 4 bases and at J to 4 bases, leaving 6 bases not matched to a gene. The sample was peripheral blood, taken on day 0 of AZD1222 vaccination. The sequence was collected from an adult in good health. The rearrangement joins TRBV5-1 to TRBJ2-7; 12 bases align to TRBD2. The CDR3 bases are TGCGCCAGCAGCCCTAGCGGGGGGGCCGGGTACGAGCAGTACTTC. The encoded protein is CASSPSGGAGYEQYF.